In its sample, the clone carrying this T cell receptor (beta chain) was seen a few times. Its antigen is not identified. Germline V gene sequence: CDR1 SGHDT, CDR2 YYEEEE. This CDR3 contains 15 residues. V gave up 4 bases and J gave up 4 bases, with 14 bases separating them. This sample was included in a study of human T cells and chemical hapten exposure. Study as a whole: Mostly female, the patients presented with alopecia areata, totalis or universalis.

During construction of the library, unique molecular identifiers were attached to individual cDNA molecules for quantitative, reproducible TCR counting. TCRdb reanalysed the RACE reads using MiXCR and keeps one entry per CDR3 protein. The sample holds roughly 82,000 distinct CDR3 sequences; approximately 12% are singletons and the top ten take roughly 3.6%. Regarding the study as a whole: More PT1 expanded TCRs went with higher patch test scores. Counts of TCRs above 1 in 1000 frequency stayed unchanged with DPC sensitization.

Time point here: patch test 1, 2 weeks after DPC sensitization. Indicated treatment: therapeutic diphenylcyclopropenone sensitization with weekly scalp DPC. This chain links TRBV5-6 with TRBJ2-2, with D perhaps being TRBD1 or TRBD2 (5 bases each). Source: whole blood, taken in connection with sensitization to the hapten diphenylcyclopropenone (DPC). The TCR comes from a woman in her sixties with alopecia areata. Some clones in this sample may be carry-over from other donors' samples. For the CDR3, the DNA is TGTGCCAGCAGCCGACCGGGACCCCGCACCGGGGAGCTGTTTTTT. This encodes CASSRPGPRTGELFF.